The 26 T cell receptor beta chains presented below share a single source sample, sequenced in a study of T cells in Graves' hyperthyroidism and ophthalmopathy. TCR beta CDR3 sequences were amplified from RNA transcripts. HTBI primers were the set used in a first-round RT-PCR of the TCR CDR3. One entry per CDR3 protein results from TCRdb running MiXCR on the multiplex PCR reads. The sample comprises approximately 620,000 distinct CDR3 sequences, over 11% of which are singletons, and roughly 5.5% rests with the top ten. Sequences were obtained from blood. The receptors originated from a woman aged 25-40 years with Graves' hyperthyroidism that later progressed to Graves' ophthalmopathy.

This clonotype was seen repeatedly, ten times or more. The chain couples TRBV6-1 to TRBJ2-5, with TRBD2 identical over 11 bases. Germline CDR1 is MNHNS and CDR2 is SASEGT. The CDR3 runs 16 residues. Losses at the gene ends were 5 bases for V and 3 bases for J; bases not matched to a gene: 8. CDR3 nucleotide sequence: TGTGCCAGCAGTCTACCGGGACTAGCGGAAAAAGAGACCCAGTACTTC. Translation gives CASSLPGLAEKETQYF.

This clonotype was counted at least ten times. J is TRBJ1-1 and V is TRBV11-3; D is perhaps TRBD1 (5 bases). Germline CDR1 SGHNT, CDR2 YENEEA. This CDR3 has 13 residues. V was shortened by 5 bases and J by 1 base, with 8 bases between the two germline ends. As DNA, the CDR3 is TGTGCCAGCAGCGGCAGGGCGAACACTGAAGCTTTCTTT. Translation gives CASSGRANTEAFF.

In its sample, this clonotype was seen many times. This rearrangement joins TRBV4-2 to TRBJ2-3, with D possibly TRBD2 on 6 matching bases. Trimming left V 0 bases short and J 6 bases short, with 13 bases between. This CDR3 region has 15 residues. Germline V gene lookup returns CDR1 LGHNA and CDR2 YNFKEQ. The chain's CDR3 is CASSQDRERRDTQYF. Here the CDR3 DNA reads TGTGCCAGCAGCCAAGATCGGGAGAGGCGGGATACGCAGTATTTT.

Note on this clonotype: As the CDR3 is not closed by the conserved phenylalanine or tryptophan, this likely results from a read error. The V gene is TRBV27, the J gene TRBJ1-1; 9 bases map to TRBD1. This CDR3 contains 14 residues. CDR1 MNHEY and CDR2 SMNVEV come from the germline V gene (reference sequence). Trimming removed 6 bases from V and 2 bases from J; junction bases left unmatched: 4. The CDR3 region is CASRLTGGNTEAFL. The DNA for the CDR3 is TGTGCCAGCAGGTTAACAGGGGGCAACACTGAAGCTTTCCTT.

This clonotype was counted a few times. The chain employs TRBV19 and TRBJ1-5, with D perhaps matching TRBD1 (6 bases). The CDR3 is 13 residues long. The germline V and J ends were trimmed by 5 bases and 9 bases, with 14 bases remaining between them. Germline loops: CDR1 LNHDA, CDR2 SQIVND (reference sequence). The CDR3 DNA is TGTGCCAGTAGTCCCCAGGGGCCGGGGCCCCAGCATTTT. The encoded protein is CASSPQGPGPQHF.

This clonotype was detected only a few times. The chain links TRBV5-6 to TRBJ1-6; D call uncertain. The V end lost 4 bases, the J end lost 10 bases, and 21 bases lay between the germline ends. The V gene's germline CDR1 is SGHDT and CDR2 YYEEEE. The CDR3 covers 16 residues. CDR3 residues: CASSPWWKRVGSPLHF. CDR3 DNA sequence: TGTGCCAGCAGCCCCTGGTGGAAAAGGGTTGGATCACCCCTCCACTTT.

The rearrangement links TRBV5-6 to TRBJ2-3; D is unresolved. The CDR3 contains 14 residues. Germline CDR1 and CDR2: SGHDT and YYEEEE. V lost 4 bases and J 5 bases, leaving 14 bases between the germline ends. The CDR3, as DNA: TGTGCCAGCAGCAGACGGCAGGTCCTAGATACGCAGTATTTT. This translates into CASSRRQVLDTQYF. The whole variable domain, filled in from reference TRBV5-6 and TRBJ2-3, reads DAGVTQSPTHLIKTRGQQVTLRCSPKSGHDTVSWYQQALGQGPQFIFQYYEEEERQRGNFPDRFSGHQFPNYSSELNVNALLLGDSALYLCASSRRQVLDTQYFGPGTRLTVL.

This clonotype has at least ten counts. The chain is built from TRBV20-1 and TRBJ1-4, with 8 positions matching TRBD1. V dropped 1 base and J dropped 0; count of bases not matched to a gene: 10. The CDR3 totals 18 residues. From germline, CDR1 is DFQATT and CDR2 SNEGSKA (reference sequence). The CDR3 sequence is CSARAPGGTLSTNEKLFF. CDR3 in DNA: TGCAGTGCTAGAGCCCCAGGGGGCACGCTATCAACTAATGAAAAACTGTTTTTT.

Of note for this clonotype: This sequence may be a read error, since a much larger clone differs from it by one base. This chain uses TRBV30 with TRBJ1-5; D is unclear. Germline CDR1 reads GTSNPN; CDR2 reads SVGIG (reference sequence). This CDR3 is built from 13 residues. The CDR3 loop reads CARSRTSNQPQHF. As DNA, the CDR3 is TGTGCCCGGAGTCGGACCTCCAATCAGCCCCAGCATTTT.

This clonotype was seen repeatedly, ten times or more. The V gene is TRBV15, the J gene TRBJ2-7, with D possibly matching TRBD1 (6 bases). Trimming removed 5 bases at V and 3 bases at J, with 17 bases between. Germline lookup yields CDR1 LNHNV and CDR2 YYDKDF (reference sequence). This CDR3 region has 15 residues. This CDR3 reads CATSGGPDRLYEQYF. CDR3 DNA: TGTGCCACCAGCGGGGGCCCAGACAGACTCTACGAGCAGTACTTC.

At least ten counts were recorded for this clonotype. This chain connects TRBV20-1 to TRBJ2-1; 7 bases agree with TRBD2. CDR1 is DFQATT, CDR2 SNEGSKA, per germline (reference sequence). The CDR3 is 13 amino acids. V was clipped by 6 bases and J by 3 bases; unmatched bases: 5. The CDR3 region is CSASLAVYNEQFF. CDR3 nucleotides: TGCAGTGCAAGTCTAGCGGTCTACAATGAGCAGTTCTTC.

In its sample, this clonotype was seen a few times. The V gene is TRBV5-1, the J gene TRBJ2-3; the D gene is possibly TRBD1 (6 bases). V lost 0 bases and J lost 4, with 15 bases in between. Germline V gene lookup returns CDR1 SGHRS and CDR2 YFSETQ. This CDR3 is built from 16 residues. CDR3 DNA: TGCGCCAGCAGCTTGGGGAATCAGGGGCCGGCAGATACGCAGTATTTT. It encodes CASSLGNQGPADTQYF.

There are many counts of this clonotype. The rearrangement uses TRBV12-3 or TRBV12-4 and TRBJ1-2; TRBD1 agrees at 8 bases. The J segment lost 14 bases and the V segment lost 1 base, leaving 3 bases of the junction unmatched. The CDR3 extends over 11 amino acids. CDR3 sequence: CASSLGTGRTF. CDR3 DNA: TGTGCCAGCAGTTTAGGGACAGGGAGGACCTTC.

This clonotype was picked up many times. The chain carries TRBV7-2 and TRBJ1-2; perhaps TRBD1 as D (5 bases). Trimming shortened V by 0 bases and J by 2 bases, and 7 bases separated the two germline ends. The CDR3 runs 14 residues. Germline V gene data show CDR1 as SGHTA and CDR2 as FQGNSA. CDR3 in amino acids: CASSLAAGNYGYTF. CDR3 DNA: TGTGCCAGCAGCTTAGCGGCAGGGAACTATGGCTACACCTTC.

Remarks on this clonotype: This may stem from a read error, because a much larger clone lies one nucleotide away. This chain connects TRBV5-1 to TRBJ1-1; perhaps TRBD1 as D (6 bases). CDR3 length equals 14 residues. The germline V gene has CDR1 SGHRS and CDR2 YFSETQ. DNA for the CDR3: TGCGTCAGCAGCCCGCAGGGGAGTGGAACTGAAGCTTTCTTT. It translates to CVSSPQGSGTEAFF.

This clonotype was picked up a small number of times. The rearrangement links TRBV18 to TRBJ2-5; 8 bases fit TRBD1. J lost 4 bases, V lost 5 bases, and 9 bases had no gene match. This CDR3 has 15 residues. Germline V lookup: CDR1 KGHSH, CDR2 LQKENI. CDR3 DNA: TGTGCCAGCTCATCCAACCAGGGGGCGGGAGAGACCCAGTACTTC. It is translated as CASSSNQGAGETQYF.

The rearrangement uses TRBV19 and TRBJ1-4; D remains unclear. V was trimmed by 7 bases and J by 3 bases, leaving 9 bases between them. This CDR3 comprises 13 residues. CDR1 is LNHDA and CDR2 is SQIVND in the germline V gene (reference sequence). The CDR3 protein is CASNRRANEKLFF. The CDR3 nucleotides are TGTGCCAGTAATCGACGGGCTAATGAAAAACTGTTTTTT. Full variable domain (missing parts from reference TRBV19 and TRBJ1-4): DGGITQSPKYLFRKEGQNVTLSCEQNLNHDAMYWYRQDPGQGLRLIYYSQIVNDFQKGDIAEGYSVSREKKESFPLTVTSAQKNPTAFYLCASNRRANEKLFFGSGTQLSVL.

The chain recombines TRBV28 with TRBJ2-3; D uncertain. Deletions cut 3 bases from V and 0 bases from J, with 7 bases between. Germline V lookup: CDR1 MDHEN, CDR2 SYDVKM. The CDR3 length is 14 residues. The CDR3 DNA follows: TGTGCCAGCAGTTTTTCCCGGAGCACAGATACGCAGTATTTT. Amino acid sequence: CASSFSRSTDTQYF.

This clonotype was picked up many times. This chain joins TRBV6-2 or TRBV6-3 and TRBJ2-7; no clear D gene. V was clipped by 5 bases and J by 3 bases, with 11 bases between them. CDR1 is MNHEY and CDR2 is SVGEGT in the germline V gene. This CDR3 region has 13 residues. The chain's CDR3 is CASSIDTFYEQYF. CDR3 nucleotides: TGTGCCAGCAGTATCGACACATTCTACGAGCAGTACTTC.

This clonotype was seen ten or more times. The rearrangement uses TRBV30 and TRBJ1-5, with D tentatively TRBD1 (6 bases). Germline CDR1 is GTSNPN and CDR2 is SVGIG (reference sequence). The CDR3 length is 13 residues. V lost 5 bases and J lost 2, with 10 bases in between. The CDR3 is CAWANRGNQPQHF. The CDR3 DNA reads TGTGCCTGGGCCAACAGGGGCAATCAGCCCCAGCATTTT.

Ten or more counts support this clonotype. This rearrangement joins TRBV2 to TRBJ2-3; a weak D match, TRBD2 (6 bases). CDR3 length equals 14 residues. Germline lookup yields CDR1 SNHLY and CDR2 FYNNEI. The V gene lost 4 bases and the J gene lost 1 base, with 9 bases spanning the gap. The CDR3 DNA sequence: TGTGCCAGCAGTGCGGCTAGCGGCACAGATACGCAGTATTTT. Translation gives CASSAASGTDTQYF.

This clonotype turned up a few times. The chain recombines TRBV4-1 with TRBJ2-2; unclear D gene. Germline V gene sequence: CDR1 MGHRA, CDR2 YSYEKL. V lost 7 bases and J 1 base, leaving 10 bases between the germline ends. The CDR3 is made up of 14 amino acids. The CDR3 spells CASTFTLNTGELFF. CDR3 nucleotide sequence: TGCGCCAGCACCTTCACCTTGAACACCGGGGAGCTGTTTTTT.

The rearrangement joins TRBV9 to TRBJ1-5, with D possibly TRBD1 on 5 matching bases. CDR3 size: 15 residues. The V end lost 0 bases, the J end lost 6 bases, and 13 bases lay between the germline ends. The germline gives CDR1 SGDLS, CDR2 YYNGEE. The DNA for the CDR3 is TGTGCCAGCAGCGTAGGAGGGGATCGCAGTCAGCCCCAGCATTTT. Its translation: CASSVGGDRSQPQHF.

The rearrangement joins TRBV9 to TRBJ2-4, with D possibly being TRBD1 or TRBD2 (7 bases each). The ends were cut back, 4 bases at V and 4 bases at J, with 18 bases in the middle. CDR3 length equals 16 residues. CDR1 is SGDLS, CDR2 YYNGEE, per germline. The CDR3 loop reads CASSSGGGIGKNIQYF. As DNA, the CDR3 is TGTGCCAGCAGCTCAGGGGGGGGGATTGGGAAAAACATTCAGTACTTC.

This clonotype was observed a few times. The V gene is TRBV7-9, the J gene TRBJ1-1; a possible D gene is TRBD1 (5 bases). Germline CDR1 SEHNR, CDR2 FQNEAQ (reference sequence). This CDR3 contains 17 residues. The ends were cut back, 2 bases at V and 1 base at J, with 17 bases in the middle. This chain's CDR3 is CASSLSGGVGPNTEAFF. CDR3 in DNA: TGTGCCAGCAGCTTAAGTGGGGGTGTAGGACCGAACACTGAAGCTTTCTTT.

This clonotype showed up many times. The V gene is TRBV6-1, the J gene TRBJ2-3; TRBD2 agrees at 7 bases. CDR1 and CDR2 (germline): MNHNS, SASEGT. V lost 4 bases and J lost 1; bases outside the gene matches: 8. The CDR3 sequence is 16 residues long. CDR3 coding DNA: TGTGCCAGCAGTGGAGAGCGGGACCGGGGCACAGATACGCAGTATTTT. This encodes CASSGERDRGTDTQYF.